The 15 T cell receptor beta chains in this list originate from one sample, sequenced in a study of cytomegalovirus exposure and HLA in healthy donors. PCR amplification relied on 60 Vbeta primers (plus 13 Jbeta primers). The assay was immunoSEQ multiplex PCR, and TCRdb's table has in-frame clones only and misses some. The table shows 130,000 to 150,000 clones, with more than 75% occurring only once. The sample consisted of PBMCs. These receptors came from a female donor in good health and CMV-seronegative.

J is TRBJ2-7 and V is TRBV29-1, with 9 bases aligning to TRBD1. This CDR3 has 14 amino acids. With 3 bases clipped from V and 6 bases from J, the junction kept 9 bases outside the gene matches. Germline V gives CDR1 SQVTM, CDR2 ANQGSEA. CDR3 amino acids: CSVDSGTGTSEQYF. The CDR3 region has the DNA TGCAGCGTTGACTCTGGGACAGGGACCAGCGAGCAGTACTTC.

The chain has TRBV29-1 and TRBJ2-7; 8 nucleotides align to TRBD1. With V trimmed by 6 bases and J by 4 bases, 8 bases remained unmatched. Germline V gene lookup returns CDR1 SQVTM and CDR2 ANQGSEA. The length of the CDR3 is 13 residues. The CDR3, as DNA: TGCAGCGTAGCGACAGGGGCGGGGTACGAGCAGTACTTC. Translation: CSVATGAGYEQYF.

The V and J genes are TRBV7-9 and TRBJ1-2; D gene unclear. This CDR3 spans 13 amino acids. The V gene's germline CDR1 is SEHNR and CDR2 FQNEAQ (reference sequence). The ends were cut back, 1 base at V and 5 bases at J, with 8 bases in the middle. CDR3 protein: CASSLGTGYGYTF. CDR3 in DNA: TGTGCCAGCAGCTTAGGGACTGGTTATGGCTACACCTTC.

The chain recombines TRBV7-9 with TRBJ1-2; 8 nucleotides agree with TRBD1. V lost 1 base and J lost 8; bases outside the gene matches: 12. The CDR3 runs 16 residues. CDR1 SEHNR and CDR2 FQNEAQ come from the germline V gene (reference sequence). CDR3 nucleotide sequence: TGTGCCAGCAGCTTAGTCGCGGGACAGGCCTCTTACGGCTACACCTTC. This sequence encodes CASSLVAGQASYGYTF.

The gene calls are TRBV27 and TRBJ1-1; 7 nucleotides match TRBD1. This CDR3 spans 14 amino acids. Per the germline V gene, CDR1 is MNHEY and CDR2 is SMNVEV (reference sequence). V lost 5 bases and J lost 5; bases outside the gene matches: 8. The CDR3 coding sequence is TGTGCCAGCAGTCTCCACAGGGGAGAAACTGAAGCTTTCTTT. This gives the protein CASSLHRGETEAFF.

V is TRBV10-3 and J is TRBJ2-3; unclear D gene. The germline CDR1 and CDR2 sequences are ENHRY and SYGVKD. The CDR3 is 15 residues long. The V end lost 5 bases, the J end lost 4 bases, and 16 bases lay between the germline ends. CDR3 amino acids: CAISSDGSSADTQYF. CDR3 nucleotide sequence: TGTGCCATCAGTTCCGACGGGTCTTCTGCAGATACGCAGTATTTT.

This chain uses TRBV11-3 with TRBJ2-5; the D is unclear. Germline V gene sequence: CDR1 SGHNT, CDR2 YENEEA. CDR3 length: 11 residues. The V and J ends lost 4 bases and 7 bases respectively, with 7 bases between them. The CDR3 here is CASSSPGTQYF. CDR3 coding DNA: TGTGCCAGCAGCTCGCCGGGGACCCAGTACTTC. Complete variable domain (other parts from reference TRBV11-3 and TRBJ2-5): EAGVVQSPRYKIIEKKQPVAFWCNPISGHNTLYWYLQNLGQGPELLIRYENEEAVDDSQLPKDRFSAERLKGVDSTLKIQPAELGDSAVYLCASSSPGTQYFGPGTRLLVL.

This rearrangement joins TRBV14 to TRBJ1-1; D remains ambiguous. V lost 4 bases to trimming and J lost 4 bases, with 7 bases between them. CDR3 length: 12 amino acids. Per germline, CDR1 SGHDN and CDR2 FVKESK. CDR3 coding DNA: TGTGCCAGCAGCCGCGGGGTCACTGAAGCTTTCTTT. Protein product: CASSRGVTEAFF.

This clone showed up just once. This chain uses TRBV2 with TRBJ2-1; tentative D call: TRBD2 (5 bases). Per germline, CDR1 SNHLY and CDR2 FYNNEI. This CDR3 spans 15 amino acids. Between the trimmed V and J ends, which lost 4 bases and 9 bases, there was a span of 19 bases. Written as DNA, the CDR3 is TGTGCCAGCAGTGTAGGAACTAGAATTTCCATTGAGCAGTTCTTC. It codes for CASSVGTRISIEQFF.

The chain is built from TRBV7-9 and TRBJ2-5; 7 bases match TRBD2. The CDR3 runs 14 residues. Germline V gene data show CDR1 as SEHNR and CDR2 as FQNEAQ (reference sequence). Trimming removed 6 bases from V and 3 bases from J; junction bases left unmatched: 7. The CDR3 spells CASRQAAGKETQYF. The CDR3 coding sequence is TGTGCCAGCAGACAAGCAGCGGGGAAAGAGACCCAGTACTTC.

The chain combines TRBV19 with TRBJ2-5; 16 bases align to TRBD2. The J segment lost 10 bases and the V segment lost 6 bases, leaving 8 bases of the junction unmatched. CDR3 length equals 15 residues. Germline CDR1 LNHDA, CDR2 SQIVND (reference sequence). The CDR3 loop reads CASSDRGTSGRDQYF. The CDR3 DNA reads TGTGCCAGTAGCGACCGCGGGACTAGCGGGAGGGACCAGTACTTC.

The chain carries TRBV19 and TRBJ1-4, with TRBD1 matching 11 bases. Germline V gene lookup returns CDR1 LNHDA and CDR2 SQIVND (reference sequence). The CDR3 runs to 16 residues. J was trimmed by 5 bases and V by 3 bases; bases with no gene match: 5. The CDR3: CASSMRTGGRNEKLFF. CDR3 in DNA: TGTGCCAGTAGTATGAGGACAGGGGGCCGCAATGAAAAACTGTTTTTT.

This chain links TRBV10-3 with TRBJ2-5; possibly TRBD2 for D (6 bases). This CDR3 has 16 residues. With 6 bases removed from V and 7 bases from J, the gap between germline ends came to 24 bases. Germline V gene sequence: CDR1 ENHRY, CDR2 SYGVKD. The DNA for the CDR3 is TGTGCCATCAGCGCTCAGGCGGACCCTAGCGTTGGGACCCAGTACTTC. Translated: CAISAQADPSVGTQYF.

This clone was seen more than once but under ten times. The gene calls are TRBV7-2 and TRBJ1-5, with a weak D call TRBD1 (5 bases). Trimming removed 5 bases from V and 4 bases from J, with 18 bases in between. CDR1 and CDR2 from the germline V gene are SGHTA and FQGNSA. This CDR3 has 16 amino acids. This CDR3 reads CASSLGSRVYNQPQHF. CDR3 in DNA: TGTGCCAGCAGCCTCGGGTCCAGGGTCTATAATCAGCCCCAGCATTTT.

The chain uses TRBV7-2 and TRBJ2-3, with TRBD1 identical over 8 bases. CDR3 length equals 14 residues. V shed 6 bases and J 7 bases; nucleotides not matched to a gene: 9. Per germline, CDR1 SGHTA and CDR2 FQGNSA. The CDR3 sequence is CASRSTQGAHTQYF. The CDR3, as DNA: TGTGCCAGCAGGTCAACTCAGGGGGCGCATACGCAGTATTTT.